This TCR beta chain came from a study of response to subunit inactivated influenza vaccine. The CDR3 spans 13 residues. CDR1 and CDR2 (germline): DFQATT, SNEGSKA (reference sequence). Trimming removed 3 bases from V and 7 bases from J, with 16 bases in between. TCRdb reprocessed the RT-PCR reads with MiXCR, giving one entry per CDR3 protein. The repertoire includes more than 700,000 distinct CDR3 sequences, about 20% of them detected once, and 9.5% to 13% sits in the top ten. The source was PBMCs from blood, collected more than 4 days after vaccination. The chain has TRBV20-1 and TRBJ2-7; possible D gene TRBD2, 6 bases. The sequence came from a man aged 50 to 59 who received an inactivated influenza vaccine. The CDR3 protein is CSASVSGAWEQYF. CDR3 in DNA: TGCAGTGCTAGTGTTTCGGGAGCGTGGGAGCAGTACTTC.